This T cell receptor (beta chain) appears in the sequencing data of a study of blood T cell repertoires in COVID-19 (TCRdb year 2020). At the level of the whole study: Samples covering the acute and convalescent phases of COVID-19 were provided by collaborators in the United States, Italy and Spain. The material from the prospective study consisted of cDNA or gDNA derived from T cells, B-cell-depleted T cells, or PBMCs. The repertoires were released in a freely available public database meant as a resource for research on the immune response to SARS-CoV-2. Deeply sampled blood TCRbeta repertoires from subjects exposed to, actively infected with, or recovered from COVID-19 were included in the dataset. The samples were drawn from two sources: the first 160 participants of the ongoing ImmuneRACE study, and 950 to 1,500 subjects contributed by 6 global collaborators. A de-identified subject ID, COVID-19 status, age in years and sex were almost always included in the sample metadata. Where available, HLA class I and class II types were obtained from metadata supplied by the sample provider rather than from assay-based typing.

Comments on this clone: Its antigen target is currently unknown. Qualities for individual bases were not recorded, and no much larger clone is one base off.

One collaborating source in Seattle enrolled patients while the patients were actively infected and followed the patients over time throughout the course of disease. Whole blood was collected in K2EDTA tubes by collaborating institutions according to the institutions' own protocols. For TCRbeta analysis, collaborator samples were shipped as frozen whole blood, as isolated PBMCs, or as DNA extracted from either sample type. The study at large found these results: Clinical and demographic metadata were provided uncurated, with the amount varying by source and participant.

From a lookup of the germline V gene, CDR1 and CDR2 are SQVTM and ANQGSEA. Taken from cysteine to phenylalanine, the CDR3 has 16 residues. Only the CDR3 DNA is retained, 48 bases long and in frame from the first base. The germline V end is reduced by 6 bases and the J end by 7 bases; junction bases left unmatched: 13. TCRbeta CDR3 regions were amplified from genomic DNA using the immunoSEQ Assay, a bias-controlled multiplex PCR. From the authors' description of their analysis: Within the assay, amplification of reference gene primers was used to estimate how many nucleated cells each sample contained. Sequence reads were collapsed and filtered to measure the absolute abundance of every unique TCRbeta CDR3 rearrangement. For each sample, productive Simpson clonality was calculated by taking the square root of Simpson's diversity index across productive rearrangements. TCRdb took this table from immuneACCESS and kept in-frame rearrangements with V and J called. Such tables lack part of the clones; where checked against another copy, unresolved V genes explain under half of the gap, and the rest is unexplained. V, J and clone size derive from that table, while D and trimming were established from the DNA sequence. The sample contains fewer than 350,000 clones, over 75% of them found a single time. Clones ranked in the top ten supply around 6.8% of the sample.

Sequenced: peripheral blood. The sequence was obtained from a woman under 40 with COVID-19, enrolled during active disease. The V and J segments used are TRBV29-1 and TRBJ2-7; a stretch of 15 junction bases matches TRBD2. The CDR3 loop reads CSVAGTSGRLVGEQYF. The nucleotide sequence reads as follows: TGCAGCGTGGCCGGGACTAGCGGGAGGCTAGTAGGGGAGCAGTACTTC.